These 14 T cell receptor beta chains came from one sample sequenced in a study of CD8 T cells in ankylosing spondylitis. Findings and caveats of the study: A motif in TCR beta, a set of seven to nine highly homologous variants, appeared characteristic of ankylosing spondylitis blood.

For these receptors, no antigen is known. TCRdb called the 5' RACE reads again in MiXCR, with one record for every CDR3 protein. This table holds just under 550,000 distinct CDR3 sequences, 9.5% to 15% found once. The sample was blood, either unsorted or a sorted T cell fraction (not recorded which). Every receptor here comes from a male donor with ankylosing spondylitis.

This chain joins TRBV24-1 and TRBJ2-2; possibly TRBD1 for D (5 bases). The length of the CDR3 is 16 residues. Trimming took 1 base from V and 5 from J, leaving 13 bases between them. Germline lookup yields CDR1 KGHDR and CDR2 SFDVKD. As DNA, the CDR3 is TGTGCCACCAGTGATTTCGCAGGGAAGGGAACCGGGGAGCTGTTTTTT. Translated, it gives CATSDFAGKGTGELFF.

This clonotype occurred a few times. The chain recombines TRBV29-1 with TRBJ2-1; 10 bases map to TRBD1. The V and J ends lost 4 bases and 7 bases, in that order; junction bases with no gene match: 4. Germline V gene sequence: CDR1 SQVTM, CDR2 ANQGSEA. The CDR3 has 13 residues. The CDR3 region is CSVAGTGVNEQFF. CDR3 bases: TGCAGCGTTGCCGGGACAGGGGTAAATGAGCAGTTCTTC.

V gene TRBV7-2 combines with J gene TRBJ2-7, with TRBD1 matching over 9 bases. J lost 4 bases, V lost 4 bases, and 11 bases had no gene match. The germline gives CDR1 SGHTA, CDR2 FQGNSA. CDR3 length: 16 amino acids. CDR3 DNA sequence: TGTGCCAGCAGCTCCCGGCGGGGACAGGGTCCATACGAGCAGTACTTC. This translates into CASSSRRGQGPYEQYF.

This clonotype has only a few counts. The chain recombines TRBV5-5 with TRBJ2-3; 7 bases are a match to TRBD2. Per germline, CDR1 SGHKS and CDR2 YYEKEE (reference sequence). V lost 7 bases and J lost 1; bases outside the gene matches: 6. The length of the CDR3 is 14 residues. The CDR3 loop is CASRRERGTDTQYF. The CDR3 DNA is TGTGCCAGCCGGCGGGAGAGGGGCACAGATACGCAGTATTTT.

This clonotype was recorded many times. This chain connects TRBV7-9 to TRBJ2-1; perhaps D is TRBD1 or TRBD2 (5 bases each). This CDR3 has 15 residues. The germline V gene encodes CDR1 SEHNR and CDR2 FQNEAQ (reference sequence). The V and J ends lost 1 base and 7 bases respectively, with 14 bases between them. As DNA, the CDR3 is TGTGCCAGCAGCTTAGGGGGGTATCGGACGAATGAGCAGTTCTTC. This translates into CASSLGGYRTNEQFF. Using reference TRBV7-9 and TRBJ2-1 for the parts outside the CDR3, the full variable domain is DTGVSQNPRHKITKRGQNVTFRCDPISEHNRLYWYRQTLGQGPEFLTYFQNEAQLEKSRLLSDRFSAERPKGSFSTLEIQRTEQGDSAMYLCASSLGGYRTNEQFFGPGTRLTVL.

This clonotype was recorded many times. The chain links TRBV12-3 or TRBV12-4 to TRBJ1-1, with 7 bases identical to TRBD1. Unmatched junction bases numbered 10, after V lost 5 bases and J lost 7 bases. CDR3 length: 14 amino acids. The CDR3 sequence: CASSRSTGYGEAFF. CDR3 coding DNA: TGTGCCAGCAGTCGCTCGACAGGGTATGGTGAAGCTTTCTTT.

The V gene is TRBV5-1, the J gene TRBJ2-7, with 10 positions matching TRBD2. The germline V gene has CDR1 SGHRS and CDR2 YFSETQ. This CDR3 is 18 amino acids long. The junction had 15 bases not matched to a gene; V was cut back by 1 base and J by 5 bases. CDR3 sequence (DNA): TGCGCCAGCAGCTTGTGGTCGCTAGCGGGAGAGATAGGAAACGAGCAGTACTTC. It translates to CASSLWSLAGEIGNEQYF. Based on the CDR3 plus reference TRBV5-1 and TRBJ2-7, the full variable domain is KAGVTQTPRYLIKTRGQQVTLSCSPISGHRSVSWYQQTPGQGLQFLFEYFSETQRNKGNFPGRFSGRQFSNSRSEMNVSTLELGDSALYLCASSLWSLAGEIGNEQYFGPGTRLTVT.

This clonotype has at least ten counts. The J gene is TRBJ2-3, the V gene TRBV29-1; 15 bases map to TRBD2. Germline CDR1 and CDR2: SQVTM and ANQGSEA. The length of the CDR3 is 15 residues. The J segment lost 4 bases and the V segment lost 6 bases, leaving 5 bases of the junction unmatched. CDR3 sequence reads: CSVAGLAGGPDTQYF. CDR3 coding DNA: TGCAGCGTCGCGGGACTAGCGGGAGGTCCAGATACGCAGTATTTT.

This clonotype was found many times. The J gene is TRBJ1-6, the V gene TRBV27, with no clear D. Trimming cost V 2 bases and J 5 bases, with 10 bases left between them. This CDR3 is built from 15 residues. From germline, CDR1 is MNHEY and CDR2 SMNVEV (reference sequence). The CDR3 here is CASSLIPPDNSPLHF. The CDR3 DNA reads TGTGCCAGCAGTTTAATTCCTCCGGATAATTCACCCCTCCACTTT.

This clonotype was detected a few times. The chain combines TRBV12-3 or TRBV12-4 with TRBJ2-1; maybe TRBD2 (5 bases). This CDR3 comprises 15 residues. V dropped 5 bases and J dropped 7 bases, with 18 bases sitting between them. CDR3 amino acids: CASSTSPSPLNEQFF. The DNA of the CDR3 is TGTGCCAGCAGTACTAGTCCCTCCCCCCTGAATGAGCAGTTCTTC.

This clonotype was picked up a small number of times. CDR3 DNA: TGTGCCAGCAGGCGCGGAACGGACTACAATGAGCAGTTCTTC. It yields the protein CASRRGTDYNEQFF. The gene calls are TRBV5-8 and TRBJ2-1; D gene unclear. This CDR3 is 14 amino acids long. Germline V gene sequence: CDR1 SGHTS, CDR2 YDEGEE. V shed 5 bases and J shed 3 bases, with 12 bases lying between them.

This clonotype showed up just a few times. The chain couples TRBV29-1 to TRBJ2-1; no clear D gene. The V and J ends lost 5 bases and 0 bases respectively, with 11 bases between them. Germline assignment: CDR1 SQVTM and CDR2 ANQGSEA. There are 14 residues in the CDR3. CDR3 coding DNA: TGCAGCGTTATAGGGCCCAGCTCCTACAATGAGCAGTTCTTC. This codes for CSVIGPSSYNEQFF.

This clonotype has more than one count but fewer than ten. The chain carries TRBV7-2 and TRBJ2-1, with TRBD2 matching over 7 bases. Germline loops: CDR1 SGHTA, CDR2 FQGNSA. The V and J ends lost 1 base and 7 bases, in that order; junction bases with no gene match: 10. The CDR3 sequence is 16 residues long. The CDR3 loop reads CASSLVGRAVSNEQFF. CDR3 sequence (DNA): TGTGCCAGCAGCTTAGTAGGGAGGGCCGTTTCGAATGAGCAGTTCTTC.

The V call is TRBV14, the J call TRBJ2-5; no reliable D call. The V end lost 5 bases, the J end lost 4 bases, and 11 bases lay between the germline ends. Germline-derived CDR1 and CDR2 are SGHDN and FVKESK. The CDR3 has 13 amino acids. CDR3 sequence reads: CASSFQRTETQYF. The DNA for the CDR3 is TGTGCCAGCAGCTTCCAACGTACAGAGACCCAGTACTTC.